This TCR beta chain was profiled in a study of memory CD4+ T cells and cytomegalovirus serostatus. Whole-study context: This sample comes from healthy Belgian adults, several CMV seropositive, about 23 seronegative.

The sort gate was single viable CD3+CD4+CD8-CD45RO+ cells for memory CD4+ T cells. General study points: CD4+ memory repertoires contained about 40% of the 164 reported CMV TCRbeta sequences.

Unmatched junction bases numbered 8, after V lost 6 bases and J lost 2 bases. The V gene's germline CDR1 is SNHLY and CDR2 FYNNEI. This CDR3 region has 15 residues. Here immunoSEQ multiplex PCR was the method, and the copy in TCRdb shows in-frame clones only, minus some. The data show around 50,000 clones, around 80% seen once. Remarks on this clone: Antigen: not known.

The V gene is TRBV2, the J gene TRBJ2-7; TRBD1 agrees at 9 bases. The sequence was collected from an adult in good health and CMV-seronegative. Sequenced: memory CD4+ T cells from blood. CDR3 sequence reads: CASRLGQGPTYEQYF. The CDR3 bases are TGTGCCAGCAGGTTGGGACAGGGCCCTACCTACGAGCAGTACTTC.